The present T cell receptor (beta chain) was sequenced within a study of CD8 T cells in ankylosing spondylitis. Study-wide results and limits: Reports say disease-linked clones showed up significantly more in matched ankylosing spondylitis synovial fluid. Ankylosing spondylitis blood appeared to carry a characteristic TCR beta motif of roughly eight highly homologous variants. There were earlier reports of some motif variants in reactive arthritis synovial fluid and blood.

Germline V gene sequence: CDR1 LGHNA, CDR2 YSLEER. J gave up 0 bases and V 0 bases, and 10 bases lay outside the gene matches. CDR3 length: 19 amino acids. 5'-RACE, quantitative and with molecular barcodes, yielded the TCR beta libraries. MiXCR was run by TCRdb on the 5' RACE reads, yielding one entry per CDR3 protein. The table lists 350,000 or so distinct CDR3 sequences, 9.5% to 13% of them singletons. This clonotype was recorded at least ten times. Its antigen is not known. What was sequenced was blood, either unsorted or a sorted T cell fraction (not recorded which). This chain joins TRBV4-3 and TRBJ1-3, with 8 bases lining up with TRBD1. The clonotype originates from a female donor with ankylosing spondylitis or in good health (not recorded which). CDR3 coding DNA: TGCGCCAGCAGCCAAGATATGGCAGGGGGCGGGAGCTCTGGAAACACCATATATTTT. Amino acids: CASSQDMAGGGSSGNTIYF.